This is a list of T cell receptor beta chains from one sample in a study of T cell responses to AZD1222 COVID-19 vaccine. The repertoire was sequenced with immunoSEQ multiplex PCR; TCRdb's copy has only in-frame clones and lacks some. This sample has some 120,000 clones; roughly 87% occur once, and the top ten carry about 1.5%. The sequencing here drew on peripheral blood, taken on day 0 of AZD1222 vaccination. The receptors come from an adult in good health. CDR3s include the opening cysteine and the closing phenylalanine or tryptophan. Each record gives: clone size, D gene, V gene, J gene, CDR3 DNA, CDR3 protein. The D gene is left open where the match is weak. Some rows have no size entry. The others give once, few or many, or a class for an expanded clone.

>NA|NA|TRBV15|TRBJ1-6
TGTGCCACCAGCAGAGGGCCAGCTACTAATTCACCCCTCCACTTT
CATSRGPATNSPLHF
>few|TRBD2|TRBV7-6|TRBJ2-7
TGTGCCAGCAGCTTACGGCTAGCGGGGGGGGCGTCCGAGCAGTACTTC
CASSLRLAGGASEQYF
>NA|NA|TRBV7-2|TRBJ1-1
TGTGCCAGCAGCTTACGGGGTAACACTGAAGCTTTCTTT
CASSLRGNTEAFF
>NA|NA|TRBV29-1|TRBJ2-1
TGCAGCGTTGAAGGGACGGCCGGTGAGCAGTTCTTC
CSVEGTAGEQFF
>NA|NA|TRBV4-1|TRBJ1-4
TGCGCCAGCAGTCAATTAGGGTTTGCAACTAATGAAAAACTGTTTTTT
CASSQLGFATNEKLFF
>NA|NA|TRBV6-5|TRBJ1-3
TGTGCCAGCAGTTACAGGGGCAGCTCTGGAAACACCATATATTTT
CASSYRGSSGNTIYF
>NA|NA|TRBV9|TRBJ1-1
TGTGCCAGCAGCGCACACGAGGAACTGAACACTGAAGCTTTCTTT
CASSAHEELNTEAFF
>once|NA|TRBV3-1/TRBV3-2|TRBJ1-4
TGTGCCAGCAGCTTGGGACCACTTACTAATGAAAAACTGTTTTTT
CASSLGPLTNEKLFF
>NA|TRBD1|TRBV6-2/TRBV6-3|TRBJ2-7
TGTGCCAGCAGTTACTACGGAAAAGGACAGGATATCTCCTACGAGCAGTACTTC
CASSYYGKGQDISYEQYF
>NA|NA|TRBV6-2/TRBV6-3|TRBJ2-3
TGTGCCAGCAGTTACCACCTAGAGTTAATGGATACGCAGTATTTT
CASSYHLELMDTQYF
>NA|NA|TRBV7-2|TRBJ2-1
TGTGCCAGCAGCTTCGCAGGGTACAATGAGCAGTTCTTC
CASSFAGYNEQFF
>NA|TRBD1|TRBV5-1|TRBJ1-2
TGCGCCAGCAGCTTCCAACAGGGGCGCAATGGCTACACCTTC
CASSFQQGRNGYTF
>NA|TRBD1|TRBV6-2/TRBV6-3|TRBJ2-7
TGTGCCAGCAGCCTTCTTGGACAGGGCATCGACGAGCAGTACTTC
CASSLLGQGIDEQYF
>NA|NA|TRBV7-9|TRBJ2-7
TGTGCCAGCAGCCTAGGGGGTCAGCCGGACGAGCAGTACTTC
CASSLGGQPDEQYF
>NA|NA|TRBV28|TRBJ1-5
TGTGCCAGCAGTTTGGTCCGGGGTCGGTCGCCCCAGCATTTT
CASSLVRGRSPQHF
>NA|TRBD2|TRBV28|TRBJ2-1
TGTGCCAGCAGCAGGACTAGCTCCAATGAGCAGTTCTTC
CASSRTSSNEQFF
>NA|TRBD1|TRBV24-1|TRBJ2-1
TGTGCCACCAGTGATGTTCAGACAGGGATCGCCCCTAGTGAGCAGTTCTTC
CATSDVQTGIAPSEQFF
>NA|NA|TRBV5-1|TRBJ1-2
TGCGCCAGCAGCTTGTCGGGGGGCTATGGCTACACCTTC
CASSLSGGYGYTF
>NA|NA|TRBV5-1|TRBJ1-3
TGCGCCAGCAACACGGACGGCACAACCGGCACCATATATTTT
CASNTDGTTGTIYF
>once|NA|TRBV7-9|TRBJ2-5
TGTGCCAGCAGCTTATTCCAGGAAGAGACCCAGTACTTC
CASSLFQEETQYF
>NA|NA|TRBV5-4|TRBJ1-2
TGTGCCAGCAGCTCGGAAGAAATAAGTGCTAACTATGGCTACACCTTC
CASSSEEISANYGYTF
>NA|TRBD1|TRBV28|TRBJ2-1
TGTGCCAGCTGGAAACAGGGGGCGGTGGACAATGAGCAGTTCTTC
CASWKQGAVDNEQFF
>NA|TRBD2|TRBV7-2|TRBJ2-7
TGTGCCAGCAGCCGGGGGGACTCCAAGCAGTACTTC
CASSRGDSKQYF
>few|NA|TRBV6-5|TRBJ1-3
TGTGCCAGCAGTTGGGGGCAGCACGGGGGGACCGCCATATATTTT
CASSWGQHGGTAIYF
>NA|TRBD1|TRBV28|TRBJ1-5
TGTGCCAGCAGGAAGACGGGACAGGGACTAAATCAGCCCCAGCATTTT
CASRKTGQGLNQPQHF
>NA|TRBD1|TRBV24-1|TRBJ1-5
TGTGCCACCAGTGATCCCGGACAGGCCGGCAATCAGCCCCAGCATTTT
CATSDPGQAGNQPQHF
>NA|TRBD2|TRBV19|TRBJ2-3
TGTGCCAGTAGTATCACTAGCGGGGGGCGTCTAGGCACAGATACGCAGTATTTT
CASSITSGGRLGTDTQYF
>NA|NA|TRBV5-1|TRBJ2-7
TGCGCCAGCAGCTCCGGCGGGACAGCAAACACCTACGAGCAGTACTTC
CASSSGGTANTYEQYF
>few|NA|TRBV5-4|TRBJ2-7
TGTGCCAGCAGCAACCAACCCATGGGGGCAGACGAGCAGTACTTC
CASSNQPMGADEQYF
>NA|NA|TRBV30|TRBJ1-1
TGTGCCTGGAGTTGGGCCTCGAACACTGAAGCTTTCTTT
CAWSWASNTEAFF
>NA|NA|TRBV5-6|TRBJ2-7
TGTGCCAGCAGCTTGGCCCGGCGGGGATCCTACGAGCAGTACTTC
CASSLARRGSYEQYF
>NA|NA|TRBV5-1|TRBJ1-3
TGCGCCAGCAGACCCGACGGGTACTCTGGAAACACCATATATTTT
CASRPDGYSGNTIYF
>few|NA|TRBV12-3/TRBV12-4|TRBJ1-4
TGTGCCAGCAGTTCGACAGCAGAAAAACTGTTTTTT
CASSSTAEKLFF
>few|NA|TRBV5-1|TRBJ2-1
TGCGCCAGCAGGCCACAGGGAGATGAGCAGTTCTTC
CASRPQGDEQFF
>NA|NA|TRBV7-8|TRBJ1-5
TGTGCCAGCAGCTTCAGGGATCAGCCCCAGCATTTT
CASSFRDQPQHF
>NA|NA|TRBV27|TRBJ2-1
TGTGCCAGCAGTCCCTTTGGTGGGGGTTACAATGAGCAGTTCTTC
CASSPFGGGYNEQFF
>NA|NA|TRBV9|TRBJ2-1
TGTGCCAGCAGCACGGGAAGCAGCGGTGGAAATGAGCAGTTCTTC
CASSTGSSGGNEQFF
>NA|NA|TRBV15|TRBJ2-7
TGTGCCACCAGCAGAGATTCGGGCAGATCCTCCTACGAGCAGTACTTC
CATSRDSGRSSYEQYF
>once|TRBD1|TRBV6-1|TRBJ1-5
TGTGCCAGCAGTGAAACAGGGGAGGGTCAGCCCCAGCATTTT
CASSETGEGQPQHF
>once|TRBD1|TRBV19|TRBJ2-7
TGTGCCAGTAGTATAAGTGGTGGACAGGGCCCCTACGAGCAGTACTTC
CASSISGGQGPYEQYF
>NA|NA|TRBV12-3/TRBV12-4|TRBJ2-7
TGTGCCAGCAGTCAGGGACCCTACGAGCAGTACTTC
CASSQGPYEQYF
>NA|NA|TRBV5-1|TRBJ2-7
TGCGCCAGCAGCTTTGCGGCCGGGGCCTACGAGCAGTACTTC
CASSFAAGAYEQYF
>NA|NA|TRBV30|TRBJ1-1
TGTGCCTGGAAATTGGACGGTATTTCAAACACTGAAGCTTTCTTT
CAWKLDGISNTEAFF
>NA|TRBD2|TRBV7-8|TRBJ2-2
TGTGCCAGCAGCTTAGCGGAGCGGGGGGGCTGGGGAACCGGGGAGCTGTTTTTT
CASSLAERGGWGTGELFF
>NA|NA|TRBV3-1/TRBV3-2|TRBJ1-5
TGTGCCAGCAGCCAAGAGGGAACTAGCAATCAGCCCCAGCATTTT
CASSQEGTSNQPQHF
>NA|NA|TRBV12-3/TRBV12-4|TRBJ1-2
TGTGCCAGCAGGAATCAGGGGACCTATGGCTACACCTTC
CASRNQGTYGYTF
>once|NA|TRBV7-2|TRBJ2-1
TGTGCCAGCAGCCCCCAGGGCATGGTACTCTACAATGAGCAGTTCTTC
CASSPQGMVLYNEQFF
>NA|NA|TRBV30|TRBJ2-7
TGTGCCTGGACCCTCCAGGGGGGGGACGAGCAGTACTTC
CAWTLQGGDEQYF
>NA|TRBD1|TRBV27|TRBJ2-7
TGTGCCAGCAGCCCGGGACAGACAGCCTACGAGCAGTACTTC
CASSPGQTAYEQYF
>once|NA|TRBV28|TRBJ2-7
TGTGCCAGCAGTCAGACTGGTCAGAGCTCCTACGAGCAGTACTTC
CASSQTGQSSYEQYF
>NA|NA|TRBV5-4|TRBJ2-2
TGTGCCAGCAGCCCAGGGCAGACCGGGGAGCTGTTTTTT
CASSPGQTGELFF
>NA|TRBD1|TRBV5-1|TRBJ2-2
TGCGCCAGCAGCTTAATACCGGGACAGACTACCGGGGAGCTGTTTTTT
CASSLIPGQTTGELFF
>once|TRBD1|TRBV7-3|TRBJ2-2
TGTGCCAGCAGTTCAGGGGGCTCGAACACCGGGGAGCTGTTTTTT
CASSSGGSNTGELFF
>NA|NA|TRBV6-6|TRBJ2-7
TGTGCCAGCAGTTCGGTGGGGGCACCCACCTACGAGCAGTACTTC
CASSSVGAPTYEQYF
>NA|NA|TRBV28|TRBJ1-5
TGTGCCAGCAGGGGGTCCGGGCAGCCCCAGCATTTT
CASRGSGQPQHF
>NA|TRBD1|TRBV13|TRBJ1-2
TGTGCCAGCAGCCGGGACAGGGGGCGCGGCTACACCTTC
CASSRDRGRGYTF
>NA|NA|TRBV7-6|TRBJ1-6
TGTGCCAGCAGCTTAGGTGGGGGGTATAATTCACCCCTCCACTTT
CASSLGGGYNSPLHF